One sample yielded the 8 T cell receptor beta chains listed below, sequenced in a study of Ad26.COV2.S vaccination and SARS-CoV-2 variants. The treatment: roughly 20 received Ad26.COV2.S at low or high dose, single or two shots; 5 received placebo; per-sample allocation not given. Sampling happened 63 days after the first vaccine or placebo injection. Here immunoSEQ multiplex PCR was the method, and the copy in TCRdb shows in-frame clones only, minus some. Here the sample spans roughly 300,000 clones, 65% to 90% being singletons. The source was peripheral blood, collected in a trial of Ad26.COV2.S vaccine versus placebo. The receptors shown here come from a person aged 18-65 years who received the Ad26.COV2.S COVID-19 vaccine or a placebo.

V and J are TRBV7-6 and TRBJ1-6; D gene unclear. CDR1 and CDR2 (germline): SGHVS, FNYEAQ. Trimming removed 2 bases at V and 1 base at J, with 6 bases between. The CDR3 totals 15 residues. The CDR3, as DNA: TGTGCCAGCAGCTTAAGGGTTTCCTATAATTCACCCCTCCACTTT. Translating gives CASSLRVSYNSPLHF.

The CDR3 DNA sequence: TGTGCCAGCAGGTGGGGACTAGCGGGAGGAGCAGATACGCAGTATTTT. Residues: CASRWGLAGGADTQYF. This chain joins TRBV7-9 and TRBJ2-3; 15 bases align to TRBD2. The CDR3 consists of 16 residues. The germline gives CDR1 SEHNR, CDR2 FQNEAQ (reference sequence). After removal of 6 bases from V and 4 bases from J, the junction contained 5 bases not matched to a gene.

On this clone: This sample also contains other DNA sequences that code for the same CDR3. The CDR3 reads CASSLGASPSTDTQYF. The DNA for the CDR3 is TGTGCCAGCAGCTTAGGGGCTAGCCCTAGCACAGATACGCAGTATTTT. The genes are TRBV11-3 and TRBJ2-3; tentative D call: TRBD2 (5 bases). Per germline, CDR1 SGHNT and CDR2 YENEEA. This CDR3 has 16 residues. V dropped 1 base and J dropped 0 bases, with 11 bases sitting between them.

The rearrangement uses TRBV10-3 and TRBJ1-2; 7 nucleotides match TRBD1. CDR1 and CDR2 from the germline V gene are ENHRY and SYGVKD. Germline trimming cut 6 bases from V and 4 bases from J; bases unmatched to any gene: 5. The CDR3 covers 13 residues. The CDR3 bases are TGTGCCATCAGCGGGGGACAGCCCTATGGCTACACCTTC. Translation: CAISGGQPYGYTF.

The chain's CDR3 is CASSFLDTQYF. The CDR3 coding sequence is TGTGCCAGCAGCTTTCTAGATACGCAGTATTTT. The chain employs TRBV5-4 and TRBJ2-3, with D unclear. V was shortened by 2 bases and J by 5 bases, with 3 bases between the two germline ends. The CDR3 loop spans 11 amino acids. Per the germline V gene, CDR1 is SGHNT and CDR2 is YYREEE (reference sequence).

The V and J genes are TRBV3-1 (or the pseudogene TRBV3-2) and TRBJ2-1, with TRBD2 matching over 7 bases. Germline CDR1 and CDR2: LGHDT and YNNKEL (reference sequence). V lost 1 base and J lost 7; bases outside the gene matches: 13. The CDR3 loop spans 17 amino acids. The CDR3 reads CASSQGAFAGVMNEQFF. CDR3 in DNA: TGTGCCAGCAGCCAAGGCGCTTTTGCGGGAGTTATGAATGAGCAGTTCTTC.

J is TRBJ2-2 and V is TRBV4-2, with TRBD2 identical over 11 bases. This CDR3 is built from 17 residues. V lost 3 bases, J lost 6 bases, and 9 bases stayed unmatched. Germline values: CDR1 LGHNA, CDR2 YNFKEQ. In DNA, the CDR3 is TGTGCCAGCAGCCAGACCCGGGGACTAGCGGTATCCGGGGAGCTGTTTTTT. Protein product: CASSQTRGLAVSGELFF.

This clone has just one count. The rearrangement joins TRBV4-1 to TRBJ2-4, with TRBD2 as a possible D gene (5 bases). The germline V and J ends were trimmed by 0 bases and 0 bases, with 12 bases remaining between them. This CDR3 spans 17 amino acids. Germline CDR1 is MGHRA and CDR2 is YSYEKL. The CDR3 nucleotides read TGCGCCAGCAGCCAAGATTCCACCGGACTAGCCAAAAACATTCAGTACTTC. Amino acids: CASSQDSTGLAKNIQYF.